One sample yielded the 2 T cell receptor beta chains listed below, sequenced in a study of blood T cells in healthy people across ages. A J-beta primer mix and a sample-barcoded 5' primer were used in a second PCR of about 6 to 12 cycles. One entry per CDR3 protein, called by TCRdb with MiXCR from the 5' RACE reads. The sample lists roughly 730,000 distinct CDR3 sequences; around three fifths were seen once. The sequencing input was blood. These receptors originate from a man aged 35-49 years in good health.

Worth noting for this clonotype: A much bigger clone sits one base away, suggesting this may be a read error. The chain joins TRBV29-1 to TRBJ2-3, with 11 bases identical to TRBD1. Trimming cost V 7 bases and J 3 bases; bases outside gene matches: 6. From germline, CDR1 is SQVTM and CDR2 ANQGSEA. The CDR3 loop spans 14 amino acids. CDR3 region: CSARGQGVTDTQYF. The CDR3 nucleotides are TGCAGCGCAAGGGGACAGGGGGTGACAGATACGCAGTATTTT.

This rearrangement joins TRBV14 to TRBJ2-1; D is ambiguous. Germline V gives CDR1 SGHDN, CDR2 FVKESK. This CDR3 is 12 amino acids long. V gave up 5 bases and J gave up 8 bases, with 10 bases separating them. This CDR3 is CASSSGVDEQFF. The CDR3, as DNA: TGTGCCAGCAGCTCTGGGGTCGATGAGCAGTTCTTC.